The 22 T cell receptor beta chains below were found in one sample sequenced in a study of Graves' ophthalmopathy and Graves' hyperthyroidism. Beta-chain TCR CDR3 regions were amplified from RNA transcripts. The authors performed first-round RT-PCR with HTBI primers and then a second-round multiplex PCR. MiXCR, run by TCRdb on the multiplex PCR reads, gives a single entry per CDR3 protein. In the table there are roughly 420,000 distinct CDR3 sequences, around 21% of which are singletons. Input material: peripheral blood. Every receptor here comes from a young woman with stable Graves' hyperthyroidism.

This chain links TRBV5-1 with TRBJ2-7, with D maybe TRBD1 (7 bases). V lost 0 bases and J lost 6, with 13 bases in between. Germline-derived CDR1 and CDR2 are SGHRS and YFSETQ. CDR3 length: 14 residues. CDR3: CASSLGRGVGEQYF. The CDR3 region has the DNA TGCGCCAGCAGCTTGGGCAGGGGGGTAGGCGAGCAGTACTTC.

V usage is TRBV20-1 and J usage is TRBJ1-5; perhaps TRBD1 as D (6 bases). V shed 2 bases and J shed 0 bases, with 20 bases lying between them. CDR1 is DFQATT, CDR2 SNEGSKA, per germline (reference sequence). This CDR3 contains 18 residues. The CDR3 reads CSARMLTDSYYSNQPQHF. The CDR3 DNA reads TGCAGTGCTAGAATGCTTACGGACAGTTATTATAGCAATCAGCCCCAGCATTTT.

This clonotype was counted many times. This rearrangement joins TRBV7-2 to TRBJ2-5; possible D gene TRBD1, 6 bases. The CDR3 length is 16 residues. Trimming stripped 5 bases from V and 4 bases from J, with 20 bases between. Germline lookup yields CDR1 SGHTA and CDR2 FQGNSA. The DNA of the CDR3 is TGTGCCAGCAGCGCCCGCCGAGGGGGAGTGGGAGAGACCCAGTACTTC. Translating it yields CASSARRGGVGETQYF.

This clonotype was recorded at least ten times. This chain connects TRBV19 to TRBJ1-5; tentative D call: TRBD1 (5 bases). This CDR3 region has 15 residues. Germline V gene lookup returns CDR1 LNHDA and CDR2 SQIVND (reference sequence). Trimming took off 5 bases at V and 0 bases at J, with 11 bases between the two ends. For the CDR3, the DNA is TGTGCCAGTAGTCCGGGGACGCTTAGCAATCAGCCCCAGCATTTT. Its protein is CASSPGTLSNQPQHF.

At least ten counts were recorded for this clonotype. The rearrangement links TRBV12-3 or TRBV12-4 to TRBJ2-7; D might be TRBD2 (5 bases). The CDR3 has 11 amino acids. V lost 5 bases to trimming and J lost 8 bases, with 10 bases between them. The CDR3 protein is CASSHTTKQYF. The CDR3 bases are TGTGCCAGCAGTCACACGACTAAGCAGTACTTC.

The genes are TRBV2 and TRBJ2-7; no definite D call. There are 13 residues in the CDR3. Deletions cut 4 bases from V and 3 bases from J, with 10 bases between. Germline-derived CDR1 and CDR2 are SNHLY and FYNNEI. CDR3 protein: CASSVSMFYEQYF. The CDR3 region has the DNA TGTGCCAGCAGTGTCTCCATGTTCTACGAGCAGTACTTC.

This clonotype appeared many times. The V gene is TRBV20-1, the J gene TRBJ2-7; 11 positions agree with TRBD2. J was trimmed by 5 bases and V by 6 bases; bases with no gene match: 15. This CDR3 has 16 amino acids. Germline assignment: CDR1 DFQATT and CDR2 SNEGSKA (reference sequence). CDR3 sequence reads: CSALATSGRRTDEQYF. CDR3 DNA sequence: TGCAGTGCCCTTGCTACTAGCGGGAGAAGAACTGACGAGCAGTACTTC.

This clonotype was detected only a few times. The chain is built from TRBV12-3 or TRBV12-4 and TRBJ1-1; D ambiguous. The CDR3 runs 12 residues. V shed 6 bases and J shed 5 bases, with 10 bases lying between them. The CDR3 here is CASSLGITEAFF. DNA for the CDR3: TGTGCCAGCAGCCTTGGGATTACTGAAGCTTTCTTT.

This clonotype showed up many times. CDR3 residues: CASSLRGTVTGELFF. The CDR3 nucleotides read TGTGCCAGCAGTTTACGGGGGACAGTTACCGGGGAGCTGTTTTTT. This sequence joins TRBV12-3 or TRBV12-4 and TRBJ2-2; maybe TRBD1 (7 bases). The length of the CDR3 is 15 residues. Trimming removed 2 bases from V and 5 bases from J, with 12 bases in between.

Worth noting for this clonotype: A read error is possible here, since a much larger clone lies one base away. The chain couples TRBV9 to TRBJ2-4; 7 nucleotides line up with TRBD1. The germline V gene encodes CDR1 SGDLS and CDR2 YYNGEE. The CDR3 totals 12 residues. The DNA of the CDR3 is TGTGCCAGCAGCGACAGGGGAAACATTAAGTACTTC. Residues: CASSDRGNIKYF.

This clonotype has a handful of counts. CDR3 in DNA: TGTGCCTGGAGTCTGGACAGGGTCACTGAAGCTTTCTTT. Translated, it gives CAWSLDRVTEAFF. The rearrangement joins TRBV30 to TRBJ1-1; the match to TRBD1 covers 8 bases. The CDR3 contains 13 residues. V was pared by 2 bases and J by 4 bases, with 3 bases of the junction left unmatched. Germline CDR1 reads GTSNPN; CDR2 reads SVGIG (reference sequence).

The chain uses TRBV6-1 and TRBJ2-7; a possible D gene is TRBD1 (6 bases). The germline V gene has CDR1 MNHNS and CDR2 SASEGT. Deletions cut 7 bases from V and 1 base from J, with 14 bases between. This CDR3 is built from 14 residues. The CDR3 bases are TGTGCCAGCAAGCTACAGGGTGGGTCCTACGAGCAGTACTTC. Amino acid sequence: CASKLQGGSYEQYF.

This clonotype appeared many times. In nucleotides, the CDR3 is TGTGCCAGCAGCCCCCTAGGCAGGGGTGGAAACACCATATATTTT. It translates to CASSPLGRGGNTIYF. This chain links TRBV11-2 with TRBJ1-3, with a tentative D call TRBD1 (6 bases). Deletions cut 5 bases from V and 3 bases from J, with 14 bases between. The CDR3 sequence is 15 residues long. Germline loops: CDR1 SGHAT, CDR2 FQNNGV.

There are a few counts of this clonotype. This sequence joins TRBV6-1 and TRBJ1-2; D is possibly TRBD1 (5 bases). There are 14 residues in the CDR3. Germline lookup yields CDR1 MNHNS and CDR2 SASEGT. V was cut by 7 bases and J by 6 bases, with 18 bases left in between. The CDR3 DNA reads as TGTGCCAGCACTAAATATGGGGGATCCAATGGCTACACCTTC. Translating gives CASTKYGGSNGYTF.

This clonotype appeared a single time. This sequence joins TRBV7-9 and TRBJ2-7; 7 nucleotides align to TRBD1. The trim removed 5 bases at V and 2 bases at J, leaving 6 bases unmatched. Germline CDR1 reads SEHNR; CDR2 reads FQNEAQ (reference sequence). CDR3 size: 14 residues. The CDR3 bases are TGTGCCAGCAGCGTGGACAGGTCCCCCTACGAGCAGTACTTC. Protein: CASSVDRSPYEQYF.

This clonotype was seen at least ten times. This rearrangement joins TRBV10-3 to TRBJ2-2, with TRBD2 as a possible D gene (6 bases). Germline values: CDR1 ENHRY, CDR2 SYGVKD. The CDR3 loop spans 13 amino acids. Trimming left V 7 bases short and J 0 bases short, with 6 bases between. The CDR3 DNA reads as TGTGCCATCAAGCGGGCGAACACCGGGGAGCTGTTTTTT. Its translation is CAIKRANTGELFF.

The CDR3 bases are TGTGCCAGCAGTGAATTCGTCCAGGGAGGACAGCCCCAGCATTTT. This sequence encodes CASSEFVQGGQPQHF. The rearrangement uses TRBV6-1 and TRBJ1-5; TRBD1 is a possible D gene (5 bases). The CDR3 runs 15 residues. CDR1 and CDR2 from the germline V gene are MNHNS and SASEGT. With 2 bases removed from V and 7 bases from J, the gap between germline ends came to 15 bases.

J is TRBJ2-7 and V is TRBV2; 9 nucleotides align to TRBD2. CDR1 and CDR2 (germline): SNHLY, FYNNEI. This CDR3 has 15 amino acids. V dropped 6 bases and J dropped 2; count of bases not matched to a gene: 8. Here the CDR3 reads CASREGLARTYEQYF. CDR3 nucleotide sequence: TGTGCCAGCAGGGAGGGACTAGCCCGAACCTACGAGCAGTACTTC.

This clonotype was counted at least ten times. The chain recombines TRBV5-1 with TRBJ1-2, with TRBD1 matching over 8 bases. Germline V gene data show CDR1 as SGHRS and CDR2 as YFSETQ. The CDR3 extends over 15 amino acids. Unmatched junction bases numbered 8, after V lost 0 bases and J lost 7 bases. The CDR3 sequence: CASSLVHRGKGGYTF. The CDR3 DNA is TGCGCCAGCAGCTTGGTGCACAGGGGGAAGGGTGGCTACACCTTC.

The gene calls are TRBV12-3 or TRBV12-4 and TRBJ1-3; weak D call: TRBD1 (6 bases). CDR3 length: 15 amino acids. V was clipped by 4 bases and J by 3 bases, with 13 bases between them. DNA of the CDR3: TGTGCCAGCAGTTCAAACAGGGTTTTTGGAAACACCATATATTTT. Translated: CASSSNRVFGNTIYF.

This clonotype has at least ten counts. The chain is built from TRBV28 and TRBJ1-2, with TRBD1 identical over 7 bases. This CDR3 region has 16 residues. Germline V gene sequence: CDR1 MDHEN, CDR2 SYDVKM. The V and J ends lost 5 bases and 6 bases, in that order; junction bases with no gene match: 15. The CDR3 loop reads CASSNSARQGWNGYTF. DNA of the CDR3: TGTGCCAGCAGTAACTCCGCAAGACAGGGTTGGAATGGCTACACCTTC.

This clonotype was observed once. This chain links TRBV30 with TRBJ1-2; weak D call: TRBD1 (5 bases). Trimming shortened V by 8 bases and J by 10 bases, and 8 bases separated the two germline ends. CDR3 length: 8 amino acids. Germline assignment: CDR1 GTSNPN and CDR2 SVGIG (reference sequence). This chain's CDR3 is CARGDYTF. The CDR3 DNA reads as TGTGCCCGGGGGGACTACACCTTC.